The rows below give T cell receptor beta chains drawn from one sample of a study of T cell responses to AZD1222 COVID-19 vaccine. Generated by immunoSEQ multiplex PCR, the TCRdb table keeps only in-frame clones and is missing some. The sample contains roughly 140,000 clones, about 93% of which appear only once. Source: peripheral blood, taken on day 0 of AZD1222 vaccination. These receptor sequences come from an adult in good health. Each CDR3 is given with its conserved first and last residue. Each record gives: clone size, V gene, J gene, D gene, CDR3 DNA, CDR3 protein. The D gene is left open where the match is weak. Only some rows state a clone size, as once, few, many or a class for expanded clones.

.	TRBV5-1	TRBJ2-5	.	TGCGCCAGCATCAGGACGGGACATATACAAGAGACCCAGTACTTC	CASIRTGHIQETQYF
.	TRBV25-1	TRBJ2-5	.	TGTGCCAGCAGTGGTACTATCGGAGGGACCCAGTACTTC	CASSGTIGGTQYF
.	TRBV3-1/TRBV3-2	TRBJ2-5	.	TGTGCCAGCAGCCAAGATCCCGTGGGGGAGACCCAGTACTTC	CASSQDPVGETQYF
.	TRBV5-5	TRBJ2-3	TRBD2	TGTGCCAGCAGCTTTAGCGGGTCCACAGATACGCAGTATTTT	CASSFSGSTDTQYF
.	TRBV3-1/TRBV3-2	TRBJ1-1	TRBD1	TGTGCCAGCAGACCGACAGGGGGCACTGAAGCTTTCTTT	CASRPTGGTEAFF
once	TRBV19	TRBJ1-5	.	TGTGCCAGTAGTATTGGACATAATAGCAATCAGCCCCAGCATTTT	CASSIGHNSNQPQHF
.	TRBV6-5	TRBJ2-5	.	TGTGCCAGCAGCCTCGGACACCGGCGAGGGTCGGCCCAGTACTTC	CASSLGHRRGSAQYF
once	TRBV2	TRBJ2-3	TRBD2	TGTGCCAGCAGTGAAGCCTTCCCGCGCGGGACTAGCGGGGGGGCTCGCGATACGCAGTATTTT	CASSEAFPRGTSGGARDTQYF
.	TRBV25-1	TRBJ1-2	.	TGTGCCAGCAAAGGGGGTCCCTATGGCTACACCTTC	CASKGGPYGYTF
.	TRBV6-5	TRBJ2-1	.	TGTGCCAGCTTGGTAAGGGAGGTCAATGAGCAGTTCTTC	CASLVREVNEQFF
.	TRBV7-8	TRBJ2-5	.	TGTGCCAGCAGCTTAGGACAGTTCCAAGAGACCCAGTACTTC	CASSLGQFQETQYF
once	TRBV4-1	TRBJ1-4	TRBD1	TGCGCCAGCAGTTCCGCTTCCGGGACAGGGAGTGAAAAACTGTTTTTT	CASSSASGTGSEKLFF
once	TRBV15	TRBJ1-1	TRBD1	TGTGCCACCAGCAGGGGACAGGGGAGCACTGAAGCTTTCTTT	CATSRGQGSTEAFF
.	TRBV7-9	TRBJ1-1	.	TGTGCCAGCAGCCCCCCTCGACAGGAGGGCACTGAAGCTTTCTTT	CASSPPRQEGTEAFF
once	TRBV12-5	TRBJ2-5	TRBD2	TGTGCTAGTGGTTTGGACCCCGGACTAGCGGGAAGTAAAGAGACCCAGTACTTC	CASGLDPGLAGSKETQYF
.	TRBV27	TRBJ1-2	.	TGTGCCAGCAGCCCGCCGCAGGGCGCAGCCGAGAACTATGGCTACACCTTC	CASSPPQGAAENYGYTF
.	TRBV4-2	TRBJ2-3	.	TGTGCCAGCAGCCAAGTAGTCGCCATTACAGATACGCAGTATTTT	CASSQVVAITDTQYF
.	TRBV15	TRBJ1-3	.	TGTGCCACCAGCAGAGACGAGTTGTGGGGAAACACCATATATTTT	CATSRDELWGNTIYF
.	TRBV4-2	TRBJ2-1	.	TGTGCCAGCAGCCAAGACGCCCGGTCCAAGGAGCAGTTCTTC	CASSQDARSKEQFF
.	TRBV25-1	TRBJ1-1	.	TGTGCCAGCAGCGTGATGGTGAACACTGAAGCTTTCTTT	CASSVMVNTEAFF
.	TRBV11-2	TRBJ2-3	.	TGTGCCAGCAGCTTCGAGGGGGGGACAGCGCGCACAGATACGCAGTATTTT	CASSFEGGTARTDTQYF
few	TRBV3-1/TRBV3-2	TRBJ2-3	.	TGTGCCAGCAGCCCAACTAGTTTAAGCACAGATACGCAGTATTTT	CASSPTSLSTDTQYF
.	TRBV5-6	TRBJ1-4	TRBD1	TGTGCCAGCAGCTTGGCCGGGACAGGGGTAGAAAAACTGTTTTTT	CASSLAGTGVEKLFF
.	TRBV6-5	TRBJ1-4	.	TGTGCCAGCAGTCCGGAGGGTAGGCTGTTTTTT	CASSPEGRLFF
.	TRBV19	TRBJ1-1	.	TGTGCCAGTAGACCCAGGGACTTCGGGAACACTGAAGCTTTCTTT	CASRPRDFGNTEAFF
.	TRBV5-1	TRBJ2-2	TRBD2	TGCGCCAGCAGCTTGACTCGGGGGGGAGTCCAGATTCTTACCGGGGAGCTGTTTTTT	CASSLTRGGVQILTGELFF
.	TRBV11-2	TRBJ2-2	.	TGTGCCAGCAGCTTAGATCTCGGGTACACCGGGGAGCTGTTTTTT	CASSLDLGYTGELFF
few	TRBV9	TRBJ1-1	.	TGTGCCAGCAGCCCTCCGCGTAGGGTTTACACTGAAGCTTTCTTT	CASSPPRRVYTEAFF
.	TRBV28	TRBJ1-5	.	TGTGCCAGATCCCCCGGCATCGGACCCATGGATTTT	CARSPGIGPMDF
.	TRBV5-1	TRBJ2-1	TRBD2	TGCGCCAGCAGCTCTGTCCTAGCGGGGGGGCCGAATGAGCAGTTCTTC	CASSSVLAGGPNEQFF
.	TRBV14	TRBJ1-6	.	TGTGCCAGCAGCCAAGTGGGGGGGGAGCCCCTCCACTTT	CASSQVGGEPLHF
.	TRBV7-8	TRBJ2-3	.	TGTGCCAGCAGCTTAACTAGGGTACGCACAGATACGCAGTATTTT	CASSLTRVRTDTQYF
.	TRBV19	TRBJ1-5	.	TGTGCCAGTAGTACGGCAGGGAATCAGCCCCAGCATTTT	CASSTAGNQPQHF
.	TRBV4-1	TRBJ2-4	TRBD2	TGCGCCAGCAGCCCGGGACTAGCGGGGGGACTAGCCAAAAACATTCAGTACTTC	CASSPGLAGGLAKNIQYF
.	TRBV9	TRBJ2-5	.	TGTGCCAGCAGCCCCGGGTTATTCGAGGAGACCCAGTACTTC	CASSPGLFEETQYF
.	TRBV7-9	TRBJ1-6	.	TGTGCCAGCAGCTTAGCGTCCGGGCAAACCCATTCCCTAAATTCACCCCTCCACTTT	CASSLASGQTHSLNSPLHF
.	TRBV18	TRBJ1-3	.	TGTGCCAGCTCTCCCCAGGGGATCGGAAACACCATATATTTT	CASSPQGIGNTIYF
once	TRBV20-1	TRBJ1-2	.	TGCAGTGCGGCCTTTAATGGCTACACCTTC	CSAAFNGYTF
.	TRBV19	TRBJ1-1	TRBD1	TGTGCCAGTGGACACAGGGGGCTCGGAGGCACTGAAGCTTTCTTT	CASGHRGLGGTEAFF
.	TRBV27	TRBJ2-3	.	TGTGCCAGCAGGGCACCTGAACTAGCAAGCACAGATACGCAGTATTTT	CASRAPELASTDTQYF
.	TRBV2	TRBJ2-3	TRBD2	TGTGCCAGCAGTGCACTAGCGGGAGGAGATACGCAGTATTTT	CASSALAGGDTQYF
.	TRBV30	TRBJ1-4	.	TGTGCCTGGGAGCAAGGGGGACTCAATGAAAAACTGTTTTTT	CAWEQGGLNEKLFF
.	TRBV4-1	TRBJ1-3	.	TGCGCCAGCAGCCCCCCTGGGGCCTCTGGAAACACCATATATTTT	CASSPPGASGNTIYF
once	TRBV19	TRBJ1-3	.	TGTGCCAGTAGTATAGATCATGGTTTGGGAAACACCATATATTTT	CASSIDHGLGNTIYF
.	TRBV27	TRBJ2-1	.	TGTGCCAGCAGTTTATCGAGTACCTACAATGAGCAGTTCTTC	CASSLSSTYNEQFF
.	TRBV9	TRBJ2-5	TRBD2	TGTGCCAGCAGCGCGCCCCGCGGGGGCCAAGAGACCCAGTACTTC	CASSAPRGGQETQYF
.	TRBV7-9	TRBJ1-2	.	TGTGCCAGCACCCGCGAGGGGGTGTACGGGGGCTACACCTTC	CASTREGVYGGYTF
.	TRBV7-9	TRBJ1-3	TRBD1	TGTGCCAGCACGATTGGACAGGGGGGTGGAAACACCATATATTTT	CASTIGQGGGNTIYF
once	TRBV2	TRBJ2-3	TRBD1	TGTGCCAGCAGTCGAGAGGGACAGGGGGCGAAAGATACGCAGTATTTT	CASSREGQGAKDTQYF
.	TRBV5-1	TRBJ2-3	.	TGCGCCAGCAGTCTGGCGGCATCGACTCTGGGAGATACGCAGTATTTT	CASSLAASTLGDTQYF